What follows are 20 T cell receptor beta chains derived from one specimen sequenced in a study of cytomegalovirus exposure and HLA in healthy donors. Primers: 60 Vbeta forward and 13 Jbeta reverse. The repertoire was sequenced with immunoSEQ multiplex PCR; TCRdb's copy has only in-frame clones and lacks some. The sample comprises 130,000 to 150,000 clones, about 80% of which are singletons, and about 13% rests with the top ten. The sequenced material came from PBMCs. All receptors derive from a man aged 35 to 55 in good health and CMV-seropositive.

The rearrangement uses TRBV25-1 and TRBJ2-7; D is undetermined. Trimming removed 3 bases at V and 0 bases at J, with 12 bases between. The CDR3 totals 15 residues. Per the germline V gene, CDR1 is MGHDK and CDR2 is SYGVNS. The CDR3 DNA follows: TGTGCCAGCAGTGATCTACAGTCTCTCTCCTACGAGCAGTACTTC. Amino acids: CASSDLQSLSYEQYF.

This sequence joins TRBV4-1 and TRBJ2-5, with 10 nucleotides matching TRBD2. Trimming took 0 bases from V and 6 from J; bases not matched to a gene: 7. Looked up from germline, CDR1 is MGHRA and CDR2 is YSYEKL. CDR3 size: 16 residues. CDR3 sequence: CASSQDQRTSGKTQYF. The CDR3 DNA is TGCGCCAGCAGCCAAGATCAACGGACTAGCGGAAAGACCCAGTACTTC.

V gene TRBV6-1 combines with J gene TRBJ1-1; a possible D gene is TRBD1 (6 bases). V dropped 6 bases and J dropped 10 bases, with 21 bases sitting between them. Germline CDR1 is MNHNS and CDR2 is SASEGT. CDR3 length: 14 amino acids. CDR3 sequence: CASSLTYRVEIAFF. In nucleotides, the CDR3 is TGTGCCAGCAGCTTAACCTACAGGGTTGAGATAGCTTTCTTT.

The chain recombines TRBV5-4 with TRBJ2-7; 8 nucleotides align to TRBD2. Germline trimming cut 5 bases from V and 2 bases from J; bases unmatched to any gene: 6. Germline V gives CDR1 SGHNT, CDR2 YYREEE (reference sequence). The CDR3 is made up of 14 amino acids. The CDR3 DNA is TGTGCCAGCAGTTCACTAGCGGCCCCCTACGAGCAGTACTTC. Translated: CASSSLAAPYEQYF.

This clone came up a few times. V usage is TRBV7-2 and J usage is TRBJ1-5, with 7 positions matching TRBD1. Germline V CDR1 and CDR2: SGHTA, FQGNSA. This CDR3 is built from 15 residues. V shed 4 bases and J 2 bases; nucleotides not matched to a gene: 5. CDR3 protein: CASSSQGWGNQPQHF. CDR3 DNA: TGTGCCAGCAGCTCACAGGGGTGGGGCAATCAGCCCCAGCATTTT.

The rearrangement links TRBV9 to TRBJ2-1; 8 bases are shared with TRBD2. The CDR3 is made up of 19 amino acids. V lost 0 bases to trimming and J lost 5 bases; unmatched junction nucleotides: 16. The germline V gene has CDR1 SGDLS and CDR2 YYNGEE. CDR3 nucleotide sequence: TGTGCCAGCAGCGTAGCCGGGGGGGTAGCGGGCGCCAGGCACAATGAGCAGTTCTTC. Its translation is CASSVAGGVAGARHNEQFF. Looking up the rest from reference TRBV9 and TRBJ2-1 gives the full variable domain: DSGVTQTPKHLITATGQRVTLRCSPRSGDLSVYWYQQSLDQGLQFLIQYYNGEERAKGNILERFSAQQFPDLHSELNLSSLELGDSALYFCASSVAGGVAGARHNEQFFGPGTRLTVL.

The CDR3 reads CASRTGTNTEAFF. The DNA of the CDR3 is TGTGCCAGCAGGACAGGGACGAACACTGAAGCTTTCTTT. The chain recombines TRBV6-1 with TRBJ1-1; 7 bases fit TRBD1. The CDR3 has 13 amino acids. V lost 6 bases and J lost 1; bases outside the gene matches: 2. In germline, CDR1 is MNHNS, CDR2 SASEGT.

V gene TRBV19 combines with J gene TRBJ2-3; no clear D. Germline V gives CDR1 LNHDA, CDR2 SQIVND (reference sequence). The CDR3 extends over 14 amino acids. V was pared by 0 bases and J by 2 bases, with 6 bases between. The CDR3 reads CASSIDWATDTQYF. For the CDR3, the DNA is TGTGCCAGTAGTATAGATTGGGCCACAGATACGCAGTATTTT.

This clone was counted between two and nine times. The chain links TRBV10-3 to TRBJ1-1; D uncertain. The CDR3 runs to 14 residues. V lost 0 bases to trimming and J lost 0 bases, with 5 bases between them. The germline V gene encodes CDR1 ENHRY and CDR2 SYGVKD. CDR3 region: CAISESRMNTEAFF. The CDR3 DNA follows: TGTGCCATCAGTGAGTCGAGAATGAACACTGAAGCTTTCTTT.

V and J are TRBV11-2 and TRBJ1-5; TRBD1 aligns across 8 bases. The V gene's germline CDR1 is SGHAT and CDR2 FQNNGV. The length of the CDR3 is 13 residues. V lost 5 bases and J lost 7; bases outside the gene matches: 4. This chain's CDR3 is CASSLQGGQPQHF. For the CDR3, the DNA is TGTGCCAGCAGCCTACAGGGGGGGCAGCCCCAGCATTTT.

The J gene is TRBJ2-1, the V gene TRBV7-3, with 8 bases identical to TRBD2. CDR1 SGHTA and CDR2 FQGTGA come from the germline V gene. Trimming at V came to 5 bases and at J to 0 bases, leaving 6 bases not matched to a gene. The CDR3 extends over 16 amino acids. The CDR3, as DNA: TGTGCCAGCAGCCCCCGCGGGGGGAGCTCCTACAATGAGCAGTTCTTC. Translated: CASSPRGGSSYNEQFF.

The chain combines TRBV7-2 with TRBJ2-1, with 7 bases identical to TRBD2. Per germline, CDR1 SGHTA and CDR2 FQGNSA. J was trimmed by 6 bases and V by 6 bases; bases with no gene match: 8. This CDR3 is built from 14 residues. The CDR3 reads CASSYPGLPNEQFF. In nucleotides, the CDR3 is TGTGCCAGCAGTTATCCGGGACTACCCAATGAGCAGTTCTTC.

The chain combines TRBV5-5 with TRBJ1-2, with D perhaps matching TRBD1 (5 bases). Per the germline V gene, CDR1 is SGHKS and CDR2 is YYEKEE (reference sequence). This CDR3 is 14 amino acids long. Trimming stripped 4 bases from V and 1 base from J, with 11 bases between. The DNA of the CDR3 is TGTGCCAGCAGCGCAGGGCCCGATAACTATGGCTACACCTTC. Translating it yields CASSAGPDNYGYTF. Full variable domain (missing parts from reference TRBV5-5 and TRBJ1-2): DAGVTQSPTHLIKTRGQQVTLRCSPISGHKSVSWYQQVLGQGPQFIFQYYEKEERGRGNFPDRFSARQFPNYSSELNVNALLLGDSALYLCASSAGPDNYGYTFGSGTRLTVV.

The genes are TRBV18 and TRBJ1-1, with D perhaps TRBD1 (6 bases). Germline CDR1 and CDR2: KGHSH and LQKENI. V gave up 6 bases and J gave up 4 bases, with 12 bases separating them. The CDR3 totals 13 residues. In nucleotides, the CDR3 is TGTGCCAGCTCTTCGGGGGGCGTCACTGAAGCTTTCTTT. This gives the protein CASSSGGVTEAFF.

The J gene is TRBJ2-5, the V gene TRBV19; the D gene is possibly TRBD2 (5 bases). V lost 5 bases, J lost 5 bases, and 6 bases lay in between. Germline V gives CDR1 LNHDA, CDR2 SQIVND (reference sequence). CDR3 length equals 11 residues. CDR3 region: CASSRGETQYF. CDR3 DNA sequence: TGTGCCAGTAGTCGGGGTGAGACCCAGTACTTC.

CDR3 region: CASLRSGGANVLTF. CDR3 bases: TGTGCCAGCTTGAGGTCGGGTGGGGCCAACGTCCTGACTTTC. This chain connects TRBV6-1 to TRBJ2-6; D is ambiguous. The CDR3 sequence is 14 residues long. V was shortened by 8 bases and J by 3 bases, with 11 bases between the two germline ends. The germline gives CDR1 MNHNS, CDR2 SASEGT.

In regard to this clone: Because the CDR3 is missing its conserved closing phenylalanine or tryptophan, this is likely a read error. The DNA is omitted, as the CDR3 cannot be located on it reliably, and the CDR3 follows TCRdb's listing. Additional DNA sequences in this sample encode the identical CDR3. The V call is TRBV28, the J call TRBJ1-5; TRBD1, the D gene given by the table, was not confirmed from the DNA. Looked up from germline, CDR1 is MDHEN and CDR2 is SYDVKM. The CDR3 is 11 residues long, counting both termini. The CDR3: CASSSTGRIEV.

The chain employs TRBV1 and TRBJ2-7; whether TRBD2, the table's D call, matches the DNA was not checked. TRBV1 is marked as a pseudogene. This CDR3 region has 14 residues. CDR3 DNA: TGCACCAGCAGCGAGACTAGCGGGACTTACGAGCAGTACTTC. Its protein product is CTSSETSGTYEQYF.

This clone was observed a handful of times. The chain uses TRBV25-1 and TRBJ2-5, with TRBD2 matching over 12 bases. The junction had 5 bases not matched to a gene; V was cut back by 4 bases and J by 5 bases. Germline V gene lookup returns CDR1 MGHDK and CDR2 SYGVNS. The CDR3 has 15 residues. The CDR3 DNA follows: TGTGCCAGCAGTGGACTAGCGGGAGCATCTGAGACCCAGTACTTC. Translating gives CASSGLAGASETQYF.

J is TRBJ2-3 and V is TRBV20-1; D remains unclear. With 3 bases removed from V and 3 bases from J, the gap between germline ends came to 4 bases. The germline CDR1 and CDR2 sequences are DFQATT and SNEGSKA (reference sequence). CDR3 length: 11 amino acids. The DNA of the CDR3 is TGCAGTGCTAGTCATACAGATACGCAGTATTTT. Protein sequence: CSASHTDTQYF.